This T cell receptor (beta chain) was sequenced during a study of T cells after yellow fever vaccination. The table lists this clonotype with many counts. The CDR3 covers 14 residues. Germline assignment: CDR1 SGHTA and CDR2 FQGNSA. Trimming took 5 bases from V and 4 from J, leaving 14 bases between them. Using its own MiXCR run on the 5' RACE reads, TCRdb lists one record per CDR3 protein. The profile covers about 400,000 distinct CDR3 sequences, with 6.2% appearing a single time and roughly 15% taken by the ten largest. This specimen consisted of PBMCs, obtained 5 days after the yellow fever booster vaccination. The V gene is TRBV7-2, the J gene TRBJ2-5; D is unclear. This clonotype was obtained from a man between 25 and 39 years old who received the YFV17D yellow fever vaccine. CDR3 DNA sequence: TGTGCCAGCAGCCCACCCTCTTTGGGAGAGACCCAGTACTTC. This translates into CASSPPSLGETQYF.